This is a list of T cell receptor beta chains from one sample in a study of CD4+ T cells in melanoma. TCRdb's table, derived via immunoSEQ multiplex PCR, lists solely in-frame clones and lacks some. The data show 110,000 to 150,000 clones, 80% to 95% seen once. These receptors all stem from a human donor with melanoma. CDR3s include the opening cysteine and the closing phenylalanine or tryptophan. The D gene is left open where the match is weak. Rows may omit the clone size; those that give it use once, few, many or a size class.

cdr3_length	d_call	j_call	v_call	clone_size	cdr3_aa	cdr3_nt
14	NA	TRBJ1-1	TRBV5-1	NA	CASSSEDWNTEAFF	TGCGCCAGCAGCTCCGAAGACTGGAACACTGAAGCTTTCTTT
14	NA	TRBJ2-7	TRBV27	once	CASSLYPGPYEQYF	TGTGCCAGCAGTTTGTACCCGGGCCCCTACGAGCAGTACTTC
14	NA	TRBJ1-1	TRBV9	NA	CASSLGKVNTEAFF	TGTGCCAGCAGCCTCGGAAAGGTGAACACTGAAGCTTTCTTT
15	NA	TRBJ1-2	TRBV6-1	NA	CASSESSTGPYGYTF	TGTGCCAGCAGTGAAAGTTCAACAGGGCCCTATGGCTACACCTTC
13	NA	TRBJ1-2	TRBV27	NA	CASSRAGHQGYTF	TGTGCCAGCAGCCGAGCCGGGCACCAGGGGTACACCTTC
14	TRBD2	TRBJ2-1	TRBV30	NA	CASSERGLYNEQFF	TGTGCCTCGTCCGAGCGGGGACTTTACAATGAGCAGTTCTTC
14	TRBD1	TRBJ1-3	TRBV25-1	NA	CASSEADRGDTIYF	TGTGCCAGCAGTGAAGCAGACAGGGGTGACACCATATATTTT
13	NA	TRBJ2-5	TRBV11-2	NA	CASSFSETETQYF	TGTGCCAGCAGCTTTAGCGAAACAGAGACCCAGTACTTC
14	TRBD2	TRBJ2-1	TRBV7-2	NA	CASSYVAAGGQQFF	TGTGCCAGCAGCTACGTGGCTGCGGGGGGGCAACAGTTCTTC
16	TRBD1	TRBJ2-1	TRBV15	NA	CATSRTVGTGYNEQFF	TGTGCCACCAGCAGAACTGTCGGGACAGGTTACAATGAGCAGTTCTTC
15	NA	TRBJ2-1	TRBV4-1	once	CASSQDGARKGEQFF	TGCGCCAGCAGCCAAGACGGGGCAAGGAAGGGTGAGCAGTTCTTC
15	NA	TRBJ1-2	TRBV28	NA	CASSLAGTRNGGYTF	TGTGCCAGCAGTCTAGCGGGGACACGGAACGGAGGCTACACCTTC